The 24 T cell receptor beta chains in this list originate from one sample, sequenced in a study of blood T cell repertoires in COVID-19. Profiling relied on immunoSEQ multiplex PCR, and the TCRdb table lists in-frame clones only, not all of them. The data hold more than 450,000 clones, with 75% to 90% observed a single time. Material: PBMCs or T cells enriched from blood (not recorded which). The receptors come from a woman younger than 30 who had recovered from COVID-19.

This clone came up once. The CDR3, as DNA: TGTGCCAGCAGCCAAGGGCGGGGGGCAAGGTACGAGCAGTACTTC. It translates to CASSQGRGARYEQYF. The rearrangement uses TRBV3-1 (or the pseudogene TRBV3-2) and TRBJ2-7; 8 bases match TRBD2. Germline V gene lookup returns CDR1 LGHDT and CDR2 YNNKEL (reference sequence). This CDR3 is built from 15 residues. After removal of 1 base from V and 4 bases from J, the junction contained 6 bases not matched to a gene.

The chain employs TRBV19 and TRBJ1-1; 9 bases agree with TRBD1. CDR1 is LNHDA and CDR2 is SQIVND in the germline V gene (reference sequence). This CDR3 has 12 residues. V was pared by 10 bases and J by 4 bases, with 4 bases of the junction left unmatched. The CDR3 nucleotides read TGTGCCACCAGACAGGGGGGCACTGAAGCTTTCTTT. Translated: CATRQGGTEAFF.

The sample holds one count of this clone. The chain uses TRBV9 and TRBJ2-7; 8 nucleotides align to TRBD1. Trimming removed 4 bases from V and 0 bases from J; junction bases left unmatched: 12. The germline gives CDR1 SGDLS, CDR2 YYNGEE. This CDR3 has 17 residues. The CDR3 is CASSPGQGFESSYEQYF. CDR3 bases: TGTGCCAGCAGCCCCGGACAGGGATTCGAAAGCTCCTACGAGCAGTACTTC.

CDR3 nucleotides: TGTGCCAGCAGCTTATACGCGGGGGGCGACACCGGGGAGCTGTTTTTT. It is translated as CASSLYAGGDTGELFF. This chain links TRBV7-2 with TRBJ2-2; TRBD2 aligns across 8 bases. The V segment lost 2 bases and the J segment 3 bases; nucleotides outside the gene matches: 5. The germline V gene has CDR1 SGHTA and CDR2 FQGNSA. The CDR3 is 16 amino acids.

The count of this clone is one. V usage is TRBV11-2 and J usage is TRBJ1-4, with no clear D. This CDR3 is built from 13 residues. With 5 bases removed from V and 10 bases from J, the gap between germline ends came to 14 bases. Germline CDR1 reads SGHAT; CDR2 reads FQNNGV. CDR3 sequence: CASSPPGGGKLFF. CDR3 nucleotide sequence: TGTGCCAGCAGCCCCCCCGGAGGCGGAAAACTGTTTTTT.

Turning to this clone: Mismatch with germline at one junction end may stem from a read error. This chain links TRBV7-8 with TRBJ2-7, with 7 positions matching TRBD1. CDR3 length: 13 residues. Looked up from germline, CDR1 is SGHVS and CDR2 is FQNEAQ. CDR3 residues: CASSFQGQIPMDF. For the CDR3, the DNA is TGTGCCAGCAGCTTTCAGGGACAGATTCCTATGGACTTC.

With regard to this clone: Other nucleotide sequences from this sample produce the same CDR3. The chain is built from TRBV5-1 and TRBJ2-5, with 7 bases aligning to TRBD2. The CDR3 runs to 15 residues. Germline trimming cut 5 bases from V and 5 bases from J; bases unmatched to any gene: 12. CDR1 is SGHRS and CDR2 is YFSETQ in the germline V gene. The chain's CDR3 is CASSSELGREETQYF. DNA of the CDR3: TGCGCCAGCAGTTCGGAGCTAGGGAGGGAGGAGACCCAGTACTTC.

The chain combines TRBV6-2 or TRBV6-3 with TRBJ2-6; no clear D. The CDR3 runs to 16 residues. V lost 3 bases and J lost 0, with 9 bases in between. CDR1 and CDR2 (germline): MNHEY, SVGEGT. The CDR3 DNA sequence: TGTGCCAGCAGTTATTTTGGAGCCTCTGGGGCCAACGTCCTGACTTTC. This gives the protein CASSYFGASGANVLTF.

The chain combines TRBV7-9 with TRBJ1-6; 8 bases are a match to TRBD1. This CDR3 is 14 amino acids long. V was pared by 6 bases and J by 10 bases, with 8 bases of the junction left unmatched. CDR1 is SEHNR and CDR2 is FQNEAQ in the germline V gene (reference sequence). The CDR3 coding sequence is TGTGCCAGCAGTCCTGGACAGGGTGGGTCACCCCTCCACTTT. Protein: CASSPGQGGSPLHF. The full variable domain, rest sourced from reference TRBV7-9 and TRBJ1-6, is DTGVSQNPRHKITKRGQNVTFRCDPISEHNRLYWYRQTLGQGPEFLTYFQNEAQLEKSRLLSDRFSAERPKGSFSTLEIQRTEQGDSAMYLCASSPGQGGSPLHFGNGTRLTVT.

V and J are TRBV5-5 and TRBJ1-1; D may be TRBD1 (5 bases). V was clipped by 0 bases and J by 3 bases, with 9 bases between them. Germline CDR1 SGHKS, CDR2 YYEKEE (reference sequence). This CDR3 contains 14 residues. The CDR3 DNA reads as TGTGCCAGCAGCTTGGATTTAGGGGACACTGAAGCTTTCTTT. Protein sequence: CASSLDLGDTEAFF.

The J gene is TRBJ2-1, the V gene TRBV5-1, with TRBD2 matching 7 bases. Trimming cost V 6 bases and J 8 bases; bases outside gene matches: 14. Germline V gives CDR1 SGHRS, CDR2 YFSETQ. This CDR3 comprises 15 residues. CDR3 in amino acids: CASTSHSGDVDEQFF. CDR3 bases: TGCGCCAGCACCTCTCACAGCGGGGACGTCGATGAGCAGTTCTTC.

The V and J genes are TRBV18 and TRBJ1-2; D gene unclear. The CDR3 is 15 residues long. CDR1 and CDR2 (germline): KGHSH, LQKENI. Deletions cut 3 bases from V and 6 bases from J, with 17 bases between. The CDR3 DNA reads as TGTGCCAGCTCACCTTCGGCCTTAACGGGAGATGGCTACACCTTC. Its protein is CASSPSALTGDGYTF.

The V and J genes are TRBV19 and TRBJ1-1, with 8 bases matching TRBD1. The CDR3 loop spans 15 amino acids. Trimming at V came to 2 bases and at J to 1 base, leaving 3 bases not matched to a gene. Germline assignment: CDR1 LNHDA and CDR2 SQIVND (reference sequence). DNA of the CDR3: TGTGCCAGTAGTATACTACAGGGGGAGAACACTGAAGCTTTCTTT. It encodes CASSILQGENTEAFF.

In DNA, the CDR3 is TGCGCCAGCAGCTTAACGGACAGGGAGGGCCCGGGCACAGATACGCAGTATTTT. It specifies CASSLTDREGPGTDTQYF. The J gene is TRBJ2-3, the V gene TRBV5-1, with D possibly being TRBD1 (8 bases). Germline lookup yields CDR1 SGHRS and CDR2 YFSETQ. This CDR3 comprises 18 residues. V was cut by 2 bases and J by 1 base, with 20 bases left in between.

The chain links TRBV5-4 to TRBJ2-2; tentatively, D is TRBD1 (6 bases). CDR3 length equals 18 residues. Germline V CDR1 and CDR2: SGHNT, YYREEE (reference sequence). V shed 3 bases and J shed 4 bases, with 22 bases lying between them. CDR3: CASSYQGFFSGFTGELFF. The CDR3 DNA reads as TGTGCCAGCAGCTATCAGGGGTTCTTCTCGGGGTTCACCGGGGAGCTGTTTTTT. The full variable domain, rest sourced from reference TRBV5-4 and TRBJ2-2, is ETGVTQSPTHLIKTRGQQVTLRCSSQSGHNTVSWYQQALGQGPQFIFQYYREEENGRGNFPPRFSGLQFPNYSSELNVNALELDDSALYLCASSYQGFFSGFTGELFFGEGSRLTVL.

This clone was detected a few times. This chain connects TRBV4-1 to TRBJ1-6, with 10 bases lining up with TRBD1. Per the germline V gene, CDR1 is MGHRA and CDR2 is YSYEKL. V trimming: 2 bases; J trimming: 8 bases; junction bases outside the gene matches: 9. The CDR3 is 17 amino acids. CDR3 DNA: TGCGCCAGCAGCCAACGAGGCCGGGACAGGGGAGATTCACCCCTCCACTTT. This translates into CASSQRGRDRGDSPLHF.

The genes are TRBV7-2 and TRBJ2-5, with TRBD2 matching 9 bases. Germline-derived CDR1 and CDR2 are SGHTA and FQGNSA. The junction had 2 bases not matched to a gene; V was cut back by 5 bases and J by 4 bases. CDR3 length: 13 residues. The CDR3 protein is CASSISGGETQYF. The CDR3 DNA is TGTGCCAGCAGCATTAGCGGGGGAGAGACCCAGTACTTC.

The rearrangement uses TRBV7-2 and TRBJ1-5; 11 bases align to TRBD1. Per germline, CDR1 SGHTA and CDR2 FQGNSA. The CDR3 has 15 amino acids. The V segment lost 4 bases and the J segment 7 bases; nucleotides outside the gene matches: 6. This CDR3 is CASSSGDRGRQPQHF. Here the CDR3 DNA reads TGTGCCAGCAGCTCGGGGGACAGGGGGAGGCAGCCCCAGCATTTT.

CDR3 in DNA: TGTGCCAGCAGCCCTAACCGACTAAACAGGGTCCGCTCTGGAAACACCATATATTTT. Translating gives CASSPNRLNRVRSGNTIYF. The rearrangement links TRBV28 to TRBJ1-3; possibly TRBD1 for D (6 bases). From germline, CDR1 is MDHEN and CDR2 SYDVKM. V lost 6 bases and J 0 bases, leaving 24 bases between the germline ends. This CDR3 contains 19 residues. Using reference TRBV28 and TRBJ1-3 for the parts outside the CDR3, the full variable domain is DVKVTQSSRYLVKRTGEKVFLECVQDMDHENMFWYRQDPGLGLRLIYFSYDVKMKEKGDIPEGYSVSREKKERFSLILESASTNQTSMYLCASSPNRLNRVRSGNTIYFGEGSWLTVV.

The CDR3 region is CASSHTGNYGYTF. The CDR3 nucleotides read TGTGCCAGCAGCCATACAGGAAACTATGGCTACACCTTC. The V gene is TRBV4-2, the J gene TRBJ1-2, with a tentative D call TRBD1 (5 bases). V dropped 3 bases and J dropped 2 bases, with 7 bases sitting between them. The CDR3 totals 13 residues. Per the germline V gene, CDR1 is LGHNA and CDR2 is YNFKEQ.

J is TRBJ1-5 and V is TRBV6-2 or TRBV6-3; no reliable D call. The CDR3 consists of 17 residues. Deletions cut 0 bases from V and 0 bases from J, with 12 bases between. The germline CDR1 and CDR2 sequences are MNHEY and SVGEGT. The CDR3 here is CASSYSGPRYSNQPQHF. In DNA form, the CDR3 reads TGTGCCAGCAGTTACTCTGGCCCCCGATATAGCAATCAGCCCCAGCATTTT.

The rearrangement uses TRBV1 and TRBJ2-3; TRBD2 is taken as the D call from the table, unchecked against the DNA. TRBV1 is annotated as a pseudogene. The CDR3 loop spans 18 amino acids. CDR3 nucleotide sequence: TGCACCAGCAGCCAACTAACCGAGGGAGGGGGGGCAAGAGATACGCAGTATTTT. It codes for CTSSQLTEGGGARDTQYF.

This chain connects TRBV5-5 to TRBJ1-1; D is unresolved. Germline CDR1 reads SGHKS; CDR2 reads YYEKEE (reference sequence). Trimming shortened V by 0 bases and J by 2 bases, and 5 bases separated the two germline ends. The CDR3 length is 13 residues. CDR3 nucleotide sequence: TGTGCCAGCAGCTTGGATCCTAACACTGAAGCTTTCTTT. Amino acids: CASSLDPNTEAFF.

As to this clone: At the DNA level, this CDR3 is encoded by other sequences in the same sample as well. This chain links TRBV2 with TRBJ1-1, with 8 bases identical to TRBD1. V shed 5 bases, J shed 4 bases, and the junction held 6 bases outside the gene matches. The CDR3 is made up of 14 amino acids. Per the germline V gene, CDR1 is SNHLY and CDR2 is FYNNEI. Here the CDR3 DNA reads TGTGCCAGCAGTAATCAGGGGGCGGGCACTGAAGCTTTCTTT. Protein: CASSNQGAGTEAFF.